The 28 T cell receptor beta chains presented below share a single source sample, sequenced in a study of cytomegalovirus exposure and HLA in healthy donors. The primer mix had 60 Vbeta and 13 Jbeta primers. The protocol was immunoSEQ multiplex PCR, while the TCRdb copy is restricted to in-frame clones and leaves out a portion. Here the sample spans about 110,000 clones, around 73% being singletons. Sequenced material: PBMCs. Source of these receptors: a middle-aged man in good health and CMV-seronegative.

This clone has more than one count but fewer than ten. The genes are TRBV7-9 and TRBJ2-5; no definite D call. With the DNA end fitting TRBJ2-7 better, the J assignment may be wrong. The germline CDR1 and CDR2 sequences are SEHNR and FQNEAQ (reference sequence). The CDR3 contains 12 residues. The CDR3 coding sequence is TGTGCCAGCCGCAGAGGCAGCTACGAGCAGTACTTC. Its protein product is CASRRGSYEQYF.

The rearrangement joins TRBV5-4 to TRBJ1-2; maybe TRBD1 (6 bases). CDR3 length equals 14 residues. Trimming took off 4 bases at V and 6 bases at J, with 16 bases between the two ends. Germline values: CDR1 SGHNT, CDR2 YYREEE (reference sequence). CDR3 loop: CASSEETGLDGYTF. The CDR3 nucleotides are TGTGCCAGCAGCGAGGAGACAGGTCTTGATGGCTACACCTTC. The full variable domain, its missing parts supplied by reference TRBV5-4 and TRBJ1-2, is ETGVTQSPTHLIKTRGQQVTLRCSSQSGHNTVSWYQQALGQGPQFIFQYYREEENGRGNFPPRFSGLQFPNYSSELNVNALELDDSALYLCASSEETGLDGYTFGSGTRLTVV.

This clone came up a few times. The rearrangement links TRBV19 to TRBJ1-5; D not resolved. Germline V gives CDR1 LNHDA, CDR2 SQIVND (reference sequence). Trimming took 0 bases from V and 3 from J, leaving 12 bases between them. This CDR3 is 16 amino acids long. This CDR3 is CASSIERMAYNQPQHF. The CDR3 nucleotides are TGTGCCAGTAGTATAGAACGTATGGCATACAATCAGCCCCAGCATTTT.

The CDR3 DNA sequence: TGTGCCAGCAGCCAGGGAATGAACACTGAAGCTTTCTTT. Translation gives CASSQGMNTEAFF. This chain connects TRBV7-2 to TRBJ1-1, with D possibly matching TRBD1 (5 bases). Trimming stripped 5 bases from V and 0 bases from J, with 7 bases between. This CDR3 has 13 residues. The germline V gene encodes CDR1 SGHTA and CDR2 FQGNSA.

The chain links TRBV10-3 to TRBJ2-2; 12 bases line up with TRBD1. V was clipped by 8 bases and J by 7 bases; unmatched bases: 5. Germline V gives CDR1 ENHRY, CDR2 SYGVKD. The CDR3 has 14 amino acids. DNA of the CDR3: TGTGCCATCCACGGGACAGGGGGCCTCGGGGAGCTGTTTTTT. It translates to CAIHGTGGLGELFF.

In this sample, this clone turned up once. V usage is TRBV9 and J usage is TRBJ2-3, with D possibly matching TRBD2 (5 bases). Looked up from germline, CDR1 is SGDLS and CDR2 is YYNGEE. The CDR3 runs to 14 residues. The ends were cut back, 0 bases at V and 4 bases at J, with 9 bases in the middle. The CDR3 is CASSVAGSADTQYF. DNA for the CDR3: TGTGCCAGCAGCGTAGCGGGGAGCGCAGATACGCAGTATTTT.

This chain uses TRBV4-3 with TRBJ2-5, with 7 bases fitting TRBD1. The end of the DNA fits TRBJ2-7 better, so the J call may be wrong. In germline, CDR1 is LGHNA, CDR2 YSLEER. The CDR3 extends over 15 amino acids. CDR3 sequence reads: CASSQDRGLIYEQYF. CDR3 sequence (DNA): TGCGCCAGCAGCCAAGATAGGGGGCTCATCTACGAGCAGTACTTC.

The V and J genes are TRBV29-1 and TRBJ2-6, with D unresolved. Trimming pared 4 bases from V and 0 bases from J, leaving 10 bases between. The CDR3 totals 15 residues. Germline V gives CDR1 SQVTM, CDR2 ANQGSEA. The CDR3 DNA is TGCAGCGTTGGATCCTCGAGCTCTGGGGCCAACGTCCTGACTTTC. This codes for CSVGSSSSGANVLTF. Based on the CDR3 plus reference TRBV29-1 and TRBJ2-6, the full variable domain is SAVISQKPSRDICQRGTSLTIQCQVDSQVTMMFWYRQQPGQSLTLIATANQGSEATYESGFVIDKFPISRPNLTFSTLTVSNMSPEDSSIYLCSVGSSSSGANVLTFGAGSRLTVL.

This clone was recorded once. The chain uses TRBV30 and TRBJ1-2; no definite D call. Trimming removed 5 bases at V and 3 bases at J, with 10 bases between. The CDR3 is 12 residues long. CDR1 and CDR2 (germline): GTSNPN, SVGIG (reference sequence). The CDR3 DNA reads as TGTGCCTGGGACTTGGATGACTATGGCTACACCTTC. It specifies CAWDLDDYGYTF.

The gene calls are TRBV7-6 and TRBJ2-1, with 11 bases that match TRBD1. Trimming took 5 bases from V and 7 from J; bases not matched to a gene: 10. In germline, CDR1 is SGHVS, CDR2 FNYEAQ. The CDR3 is made up of 16 amino acids. As DNA, the CDR3 is TGTGCCAGCAGCAACGGGCCCGGGACAGGGGGGAATGAGCAGTTCTTC. Amino acid sequence: CASSNGPGTGGNEQFF.

The chain carries TRBV5-6 and TRBJ2-7; TRBD2 might be the D (5 bases). Trimming left V 4 bases short and J 9 bases short, with 20 bases between. There are 14 residues in the CDR3. CDR1 and CDR2 (germline): SGHDT, YYEEEE. CDR3 amino acids: CASSQSGAPLRQYF. CDR3 nucleotides: TGTGCCAGCAGCCAGAGCGGAGCCCCATTAAGGCAGTACTTC.

In its sample, this clone was seen a few times. J is TRBJ2-7 and V is TRBV9; TRBD1 aligns across 7 bases. Germline CDR1 SGDLS, CDR2 YYNGEE. This CDR3 comprises 14 residues. Trimming cost V 0 bases and J 2 bases; bases outside gene matches: 2. Written as DNA, the CDR3 is TGTGCCAGCAGCGTAGCGCAGGGGGCCTACGAGCAGTACTTC. It yields the protein CASSVAQGAYEQYF.

The chain recombines TRBV9 with TRBJ2-7; 7 bases fit TRBD1. This CDR3 is built from 14 residues. Losses at the gene ends were 0 bases for V and 4 bases for J; bases not matched to a gene: 4. Germline CDR1 SGDLS, CDR2 YYNGEE. DNA of the CDR3: TGTGCCAGCAGCGTAGCTAACAGGGGATACGAGCAGTACTTC. Translation: CASSVANRGYEQYF.

Details on this clone: A junction boundary mismatches the germline segment, possibly from a read error. The CDR3 DNA reads as TGTGCCAGCAAAACATTCCCGGGACTGGAGAATGAGCGGTTCTTC. As protein: CASKTFPGLENERFF. The rearrangement uses TRBV7-3 and TRBJ2-1, with D maybe TRBD2 (6 bases). This CDR3 contains 15 residues. Germline lookup yields CDR1 SGHTA and CDR2 FQGTGA.

This chain uses TRBV5-1 with TRBJ1-2; D ambiguous. CDR3 length: 13 residues. CDR1 is SGHRS and CDR2 is YFSETQ in the germline V gene. With 2 bases removed from V and 1 base from J, the gap between germline ends came to 6 bases. CDR3 nucleotides: TGCGCCAGCAGCTTTAGCAGTAACTATGGCTACACCTTC. As protein: CASSFSSNYGYTF.

The CDR3 protein is CASSPDRDTDTDTQYF. The DNA for the CDR3 is TGCGCCAGCAGCCCGGACCGGGACACCGACACAGATACGCAGTATTTT. The chain employs TRBV5-1 and TRBJ2-3; maybe TRBD1 (6 bases). This CDR3 spans 16 amino acids. Per germline, CDR1 SGHRS and CDR2 YFSETQ. Trimming pared 4 bases from V and 2 bases from J, leaving 17 bases between.

J is TRBJ2-4 and V is TRBV19; TRBD2 might be the D (6 bases). This CDR3 comprises 16 residues. CDR1 and CDR2 (germline): LNHDA, SQIVND (reference sequence). V was trimmed by 5 bases and J by 2 bases, leaving 16 bases between them. The CDR3 DNA follows: TGTGCCAGTAGTCGAGGGATGGAGGGGACCAAAAACATTCAGTACTTC. Protein: CASSRGMEGTKNIQYF.

A word on this clone: The sample holds other DNA sequences that translate to the same CDR3. The chain employs TRBV5-6 and TRBJ1-1; weak D call: TRBD1 (5 bases). The CDR3 sequence is 12 residues long. The V gene lost 2 bases and the J gene lost 5 bases, with 7 bases spanning the gap. The germline V gene has CDR1 SGHDT and CDR2 YYEEEE. The chain's CDR3 is CASSFGGTEAFF. The CDR3 DNA reads as TGTGCCAGCAGCTTCGGGGGAACTGAAGCTTTCTTT.

The chain has TRBV6-6 and TRBJ2-5; TRBD1 aligns across 8 bases. V lost 0 bases to trimming and J lost 4 bases; unmatched junction nucleotides: 7. The CDR3 consists of 16 residues. Germline V gene lookup returns CDR1 MNHNY and CDR2 SVGAGI (reference sequence). The CDR3 region has the DNA TGTGCCAGCAGTTACTCGGCAGGGGGCCGGGGAGAGACCCAGTACTTC. Translation gives CASSYSAGGRGETQYF.

In DNA, the CDR3 is TGTGCCAGCAGTTTACGACTTGACAGGGAACATGGCTACACCTTC. Translation gives CASSLRLDREHGYTF. V gene TRBV7-2 combines with J gene TRBJ1-2; 7 nucleotides match TRBD1. The CDR3 is made up of 15 amino acids. Germline V gene sequence: CDR1 SGHTA, CDR2 FQGNSA. Germline trimming cut 6 bases from V and 6 bases from J; bases unmatched to any gene: 13.

The chain combines TRBV25-1 with TRBJ1-1; no clear D. This CDR3 has 13 amino acids. Germline V gives CDR1 MGHDK, CDR2 SYGVNS. V dropped 2 bases and J dropped 4 bases, with 8 bases sitting between them. The CDR3 sequence is CASSEEGSTEAFF. The CDR3 DNA follows: TGTGCCAGCAGTGAAGAAGGGAGCACTGAAGCTTTCTTT.

J is TRBJ2-3 and V is TRBV7-3; 7 bases fit TRBD1. The V gene's germline CDR1 is SGHTA and CDR2 FQGTGA. V shed 0 bases and J 2 bases; nucleotides not matched to a gene: 5. This CDR3 contains 16 residues. The CDR3 sequence is CASSLTKQGVTDTQYF. Written as DNA, the CDR3 is TGTGCCAGCAGCTTAACGAAGCAGGGGGTCACAGATACGCAGTATTTT.

The gene calls are TRBV6-5 and TRBJ2-5; a possible D gene is TRBD1 (6 bases). The J call may be mistaken, given a closer DNA end match to TRBJ2-7. The CDR3 sequence is 14 residues long. Germline V gene sequence: CDR1 MNHEY, CDR2 SVGAGI. The CDR3 region is CASSPETGIYEQYF. CDR3 bases: TGTGCCAGCAGTCCGGAGACAGGCATCTACGAGCAGTACTTC.

The table lists this clone with a count of one. V and J are TRBV9 and TRBJ2-7, with 9 nucleotides matching TRBD1. CDR1 and CDR2 (germline): SGDLS, YYNGEE. The trim removed 8 bases at V and 8 bases at J, leaving 14 bases unmatched. CDR3 size: 14 residues. In DNA, the CDR3 is TGTGCCAGTGTTATGGGGACAGGGAAGGGGAAGCAGTACTTC. It is translated as CASVMGTGKGKQYF.

Concerning this clone: At the DNA level, this CDR3 is encoded by other sequences in the same sample as well. DNA for the CDR3: TGCGCCAGCAGCTTGGTTGCGGGGGGGCCTAGAAGTGAACAGTTCTTC. It yields the protein CASSLVAGGPRSEQFF. V usage is TRBV5-1 and J usage is TRBJ2-1; 9 bases agree with TRBD2. CDR3 length equals 16 residues. With V trimmed by 0 bases and J by 13 bases, 14 bases remained unmatched. Looked up from germline, CDR1 is SGHRS and CDR2 is YFSETQ.

This chain joins TRBV7-2 and TRBJ2-1, with D possibly matching TRBD2 (6 bases). Germline V gene data show CDR1 as SGHTA and CDR2 as FQGNSA. Trimming pared 2 bases from V and 10 bases from J, leaving 15 bases between. The CDR3 has 14 amino acids. CDR3 nucleotides: TGTGCCAGCAGCTTAAACCGACTAGGCGGGGAGCAGTTCTTC. It codes for CASSLNRLGGEQFF. Complete variable domain (other parts from reference TRBV7-2 and TRBJ2-1): GAGVSQSPSNKVTEKGKDVELRCDPISGHTALYWYRQSLGQGLEFLIYFQGNSAPDKSGLPSDRFSAERTGGSVSTLTIQRTQQEDSAVYLCASSLNRLGGEQFFGPGTRLTVL.

This clone was picked up a small number of times. The rearrangement links TRBV7-9 to TRBJ1-2, with 9 positions matching TRBD1. V was clipped by 3 bases and J by 7 bases; unmatched bases: 9. The CDR3 loop spans 15 amino acids. Germline V lookup: CDR1 SEHNR, CDR2 FQNEAQ (reference sequence). CDR3 bases: TGTGCCAGCAGCTTCCCGGACAGGGGAGTCTCTGGCTACACCTTC. This gives the protein CASSFPDRGVSGYTF. Looking up the rest from reference TRBV7-9 and TRBJ1-2 gives the full variable domain: DTGVSQNPRHKITKRGQNVTFRCDPISEHNRLYWYRQTLGQGPEFLTYFQNEAQLEKSRLLSDRFSAERPKGSFSTLEIQRTEQGDSAMYLCASSFPDRGVSGYTFGSGTRLTVV.

V and J are TRBV7-9 and TRBJ2-1, with TRBD2 as a possible D gene (6 bases). Trimming took 5 bases from V and 0 from J, leaving 14 bases between them. The CDR3 loop spans 16 amino acids. The germline CDR1 and CDR2 sequences are SEHNR and FQNEAQ (reference sequence). CDR3 sequence reads: CASSPRDWSSYNEQFF. CDR3 DNA sequence: TGTGCCAGCAGCCCACGGGACTGGAGCTCCTACAATGAGCAGTTCTTC. Looking up the rest from reference TRBV7-9 and TRBJ2-1 gives the full variable domain: DTGVSQNPRHKITKRGQNVTFRCDPISEHNRLYWYRQTLGQGPEFLTYFQNEAQLEKSRLLSDRFSAERPKGSFSTLEIQRTEQGDSAMYLCASSPRDWSSYNEQFFGPGTRLTVL.